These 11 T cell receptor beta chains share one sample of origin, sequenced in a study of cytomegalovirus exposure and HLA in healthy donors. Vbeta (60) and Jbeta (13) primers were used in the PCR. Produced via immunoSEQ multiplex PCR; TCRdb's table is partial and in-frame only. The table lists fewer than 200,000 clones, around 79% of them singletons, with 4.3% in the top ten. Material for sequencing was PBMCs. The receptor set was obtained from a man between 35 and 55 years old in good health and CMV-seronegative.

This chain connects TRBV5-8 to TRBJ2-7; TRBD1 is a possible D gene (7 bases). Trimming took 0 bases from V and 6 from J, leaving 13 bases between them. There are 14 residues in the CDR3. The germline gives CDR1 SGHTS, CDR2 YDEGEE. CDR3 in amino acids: CASSLVRGAGEQYF. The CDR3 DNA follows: TGTGCCAGCAGCTTGGTCAGGGGGGCCGGCGAGCAGTACTTC. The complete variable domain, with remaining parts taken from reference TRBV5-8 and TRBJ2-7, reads EAGVTQSPTHLIKTRGQQATLRCSPISGHTSVYWYQQALGLGLQFLLWYDEGEERNRGNFPPRFSGRQFPNYSSELNVNALELEDSALYLCASSLVRGAGEQYFGPGTRLTVT.

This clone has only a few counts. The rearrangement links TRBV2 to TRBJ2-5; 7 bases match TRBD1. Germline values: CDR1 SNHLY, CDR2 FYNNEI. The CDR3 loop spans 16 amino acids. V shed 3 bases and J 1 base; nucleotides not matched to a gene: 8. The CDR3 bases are TGTGCCAGCAGTGATTATAGGGGACAGCTCCAAGAGACCCAGTACTTC. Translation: CASSDYRGQLQETQYF.

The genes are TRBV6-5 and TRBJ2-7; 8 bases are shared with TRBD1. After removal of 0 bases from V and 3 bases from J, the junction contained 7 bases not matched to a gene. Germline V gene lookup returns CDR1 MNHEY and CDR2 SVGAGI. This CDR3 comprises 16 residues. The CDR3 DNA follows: TGTGCCAGCAGTTACTCGATGACAGGGGCGGGCTACGAGCAGTACTTC. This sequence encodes CASSYSMTGAGYEQYF.

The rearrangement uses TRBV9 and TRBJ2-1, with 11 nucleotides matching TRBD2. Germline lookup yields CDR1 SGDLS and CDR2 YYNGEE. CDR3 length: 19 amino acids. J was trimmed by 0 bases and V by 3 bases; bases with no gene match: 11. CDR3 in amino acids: CASSGEASGGPSSYNEQFF. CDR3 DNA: TGTGCCAGCAGCGGTGAGGCTAGCGGGGGGCCCAGCTCCTACAATGAGCAGTTCTTC.

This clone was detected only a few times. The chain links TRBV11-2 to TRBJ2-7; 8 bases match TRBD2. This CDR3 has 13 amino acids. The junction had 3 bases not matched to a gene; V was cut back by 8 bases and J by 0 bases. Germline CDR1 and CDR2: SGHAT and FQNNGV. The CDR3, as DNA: TGTGCCAGCGGGCGGGGGGACTCCTACGAGCAGTACTTC. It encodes CASGRGDSYEQYF.

DNA of the CDR3: TGTGCCAGCAGATATAGCGGGGGGACCGCCCAAGAGACCCAGTACTTC. Translated: CASRYSGGTAQETQYF. The V call is TRBV2, the J call TRBJ2-5; 10 bases align to TRBD2. This CDR3 spans 16 amino acids. V gave up 6 bases and J gave up 1 base; unmatched junction bases: 8. Germline CDR1 is SNHLY and CDR2 is FYNNEI.

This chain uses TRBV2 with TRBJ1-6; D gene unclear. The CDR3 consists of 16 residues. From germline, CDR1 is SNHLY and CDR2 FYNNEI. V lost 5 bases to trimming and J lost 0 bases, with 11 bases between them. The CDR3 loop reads CASSLRRSSYNSPLHF. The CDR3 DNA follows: TGTGCCAGCAGTCTTCGAAGGAGCTCCTATAATTCACCCCTCCACTTT.

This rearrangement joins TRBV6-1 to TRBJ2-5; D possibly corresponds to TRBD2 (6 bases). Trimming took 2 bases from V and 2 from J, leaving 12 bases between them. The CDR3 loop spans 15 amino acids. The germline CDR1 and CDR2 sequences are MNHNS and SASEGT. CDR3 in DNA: TGTGCCAGCAGTGAACTCGGACTAAAACAAGAGACCCAGTACTTC. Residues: CASSELGLKQETQYF.

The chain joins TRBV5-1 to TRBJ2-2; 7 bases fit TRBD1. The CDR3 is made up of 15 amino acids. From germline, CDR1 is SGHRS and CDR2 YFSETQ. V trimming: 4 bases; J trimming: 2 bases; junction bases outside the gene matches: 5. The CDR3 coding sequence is TGCGCCAGCAGCCGGGACAGCCTTAACACCGGGGAGCTGTTTTTT. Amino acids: CASSRDSLNTGELFF.

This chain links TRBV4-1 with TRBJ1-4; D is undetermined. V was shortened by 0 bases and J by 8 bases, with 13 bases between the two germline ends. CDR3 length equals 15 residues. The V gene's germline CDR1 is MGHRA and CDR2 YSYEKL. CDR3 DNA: TGCGCCAGCAGCCAAGATCCCGGGGTCTGGGAAAAACTGTTTTTT. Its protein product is CASSQDPGVWEKLFF.

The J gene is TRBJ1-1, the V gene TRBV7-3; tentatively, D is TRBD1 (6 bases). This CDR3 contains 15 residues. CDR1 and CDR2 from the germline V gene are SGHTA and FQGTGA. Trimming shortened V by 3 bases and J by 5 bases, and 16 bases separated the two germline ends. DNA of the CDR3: TGTGCCAGCAGCTTGCTAACAGGGTCCGAAACTGAAGCTTTCTTT. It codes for CASSLLTGSETEAFF. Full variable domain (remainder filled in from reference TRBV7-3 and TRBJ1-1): GAGVSQTPSNKVTEKGKYVELRCDPISGHTALYWYRQSLGQGPEFLIYFQGTGAADDSGLPNDRFFAVRPEGSVSTLKIQRTERGDSAVYLCASSLLTGSETEAFFGQGTRLTVV.